A single TCR beta chain is shown here with its context. The data originate from a study of blood T cell repertoires in COVID-19. Overall study context: The analysed material was cDNA or gDNA that came from T cells, B-cell-depleted T cells, or PBMCs.

Participants' reported clinical history set cohort assignment. Repertoires were generated with immunoSEQ multiplex PCR, while TCRdb's copy carries only in-frame clones and drops some. The sample consists of a few hundred thousand clones, 80% to 95% of them appearing once. Germline values: CDR1 SGHTS, CDR2 YDEGEE. The V end lost 3 bases, the J end lost 4 bases, and 11 bases lay between the germline ends. CDR3 length: 14 residues. The rearrangement links TRBV5-8 to TRBJ1-5; D is unclear. The sequence was collected from a woman between 25 and 40 years old who had recovered from COVID-19. The sample was PBMCs or T cells enriched from blood (not recorded which). The CDR3 sequence is CASSSPQDNQPQHF. CDR3 DNA: TGTGCCAGCAGCTCTCCGCAGGATAATCAGCCCCAGCATTTT.